Listed here are 3 T cell receptor beta chains from one sample, sequenced in a study of shared clonotypes between healthy human individuals. Produced via immunoSEQ multiplex PCR; TCRdb's table is partial and in-frame only. This table has over a million clones, more than 65% appearing once. The sample consisted of memory CD4+ T cells sorted from blood. Regarding subset: CD45RA-negative fraction. The receptors derive from a man younger than 30 in good health.

The V gene is TRBV19, the J gene TRBJ1-1; 7 nucleotides align to TRBD1. The germline V gene has CDR1 LNHDA and CDR2 SQIVND (reference sequence). V gave up 1 base and J gave up 4 bases; unmatched junction bases: 12. The CDR3 is made up of 17 amino acids. CDR3 in amino acids: CASSIGAGQVGSTEAFF. For the CDR3, the DNA is TGTGCCAGTAGTATAGGCGCCGGACAGGTGGGGAGCACTGAAGCTTTCTTT.

V gene TRBV5-1 combines with J gene TRBJ2-1, with D maybe TRBD2 (5 bases). Trimming took 4 bases from V and 4 from J, leaving 9 bases between them. Germline V gives CDR1 SGHRS, CDR2 YFSETQ. CDR3 size: 13 residues. The CDR3 protein is CASSPQRYNEQFF. In nucleotides, the CDR3 is TGCGCCAGCAGCCCCCAGCGGTACAATGAGCAGTTCTTC.

The V gene is TRBV7-2, the J gene TRBJ2-1; 7 nucleotides match TRBD2. The V gene end was trimmed by 7 bases and the J gene end by 2 bases; junction bases not matched to a gene: 8. The CDR3 has 15 residues. Germline V lookup: CDR1 SGHTA, CDR2 FQGNSA. As DNA, the CDR3 is TGTGCCAGCATTCTCATGGGGGGGGCCTACAATGAGCAGTTCTTC. It translates to CASILMGGAYNEQFF.